The 22 T cell receptor beta chains below all came from one sample that was sequenced in a study of vaccination and CD4 T cells after COVID-19. Regarding treatment: roughly ten-day PBMC culture with coronavirus spike peptide pools or control peptides (ViraFEST assay). Sequenced with the Oncomine TCR Beta short-read assay was DNA taken from cultured CD4+ T cells. TCRdb re-called the PCR reads with MiXCR, one entry per CDR3 protein. Of approximately 12,000 distinct CDR3 sequences listed, roughly 51% are singletons. These receptors' targets are unknown. Source material: CD4+ T cells from blood, cultured in vitro. Every receptor here comes from a human donor who had recovered from COVID-19.

This chain connects TRBV24-1 to TRBJ2-3, with 8 nucleotides matching TRBD2. This CDR3 is built from 15 residues. CDR1 KGHDR and CDR2 SFDVKD come from the germline V gene. V shed 6 bases and J 5 bases; nucleotides not matched to a gene: 9. CDR3 sequence (DNA): TGTGCCACCAGTTCACTAGCGGAGAAGAGAGATACGCAGTATTTT. Protein product: CATSSLAEKRDTQYF.

This chain links TRBV7-2 with TRBJ2-5; D is uncertain. V lost 1 base to trimming and J lost 5 bases, with 11 bases between them. Germline V gene data show CDR1 as SGHTA and CDR2 as FQGNSA. This CDR3 has 14 amino acids. CDR3 residues: CASSLGLLGETQYF. CDR3 DNA: TGTGCCAGCAGCTTAGGTCTCCTAGGGGAGACCCAGTACTTC.

The chain uses TRBV19 and TRBJ1-4, with 7 bases aligning to TRBD1. This CDR3 region has 14 residues. With V trimmed by 5 bases and J by 6 bases, 6 bases remained unmatched. CDR1 LNHDA and CDR2 SQIVND come from the germline V gene (reference sequence). For the CDR3, the DNA is TGTGCCAGTAGTTGGCAGCAGGGGGATGAAAAACTGTTTTTT. Amino acid sequence: CASSWQQGDEKLFF.

There are a few counts of this clonotype. The V and J genes are TRBV30 and TRBJ2-5; a possible D gene is TRBD1 (5 bases). The CDR3 covers 16 residues. Germline V gene sequence: CDR1 GTSNPN, CDR2 SVGIG (reference sequence). With 0 bases removed from V and 6 bases from J, the gap between germline ends came to 20 bases. The CDR3 DNA sequence: TGTGCCTGGAGTGTATCCCTAGGGGAAGTGGTGAAGACCCAGTACTTC. Translation gives CAWSVSLGEVVKTQYF.

Only one count was recorded for this clonotype. The CDR3 DNA reads TGTGCCAGCAGCTTAGGGTCTATGGGCGCGCAGTATTTT. Amino acids: CASSLGSMGAQYF. V usage is TRBV11-2 and J usage is TRBJ2-3; the D is unclear. Trimming took off 1 base at V and 10 bases at J, with 12 bases between the two ends. This CDR3 has 13 amino acids. The germline CDR1 and CDR2 sequences are SGHAT and FQNNGV.

The rearrangement uses TRBV4-1 and TRBJ1-1; 11 bases align to TRBD1. The CDR3 totals 15 residues. Germline loops: CDR1 MGHRA, CDR2 YSYEKL. V trimming: 7 bases; J trimming: 10 bases; junction bases outside the gene matches: 14. The CDR3 nucleotides read TGCGCCAGCACCCCCCGACGGGACAGGGGGGAAGTAGCTTTCTTT. This translates into CASTPRRDRGEVAFF.

By sample share, this clonotype is medium-sized. J is TRBJ1-1 and V is TRBV27, with TRBD1 as a possible D gene (6 bases). With 6 bases removed from V and 1 base from J, the gap between germline ends came to 15 bases. There are 15 residues in the CDR3. The germline V gene has CDR1 MNHEY and CDR2 SMNVEV (reference sequence). The CDR3 sequence: CASSRNLQGNTEAFF. CDR3 bases: TGTGCCAGCAGCCGAAACTTACAGGGGAACACTGAAGCTTTCTTT.

The V and J genes are TRBV7-9 and TRBJ2-2, with 15 bases aligning to TRBD2. The CDR3 extends over 16 amino acids. Germline V gene data show CDR1 as SEHNR and CDR2 as FQNEAQ (reference sequence). V lost 5 bases, J lost 5 bases, and 3 bases stayed unmatched. Written as DNA, the CDR3 is TGTGCCAGCAGCCGGGGACTAGCGGGAGGTACCGGGGAGCTGTTTTTT. Encoded protein: CASSRGLAGGTGELFF.

V usage is TRBV29-1 and J usage is TRBJ1-2; D gene ambiguous. CDR1 is SQVTM, CDR2 ANQGSEA, per germline. The V end was cut by 4 bases, the J end by 5 bases, with 8 bases between. The CDR3 totals 11 residues. CDR3 amino acids: CSVVSGYGYTF. The CDR3, as DNA: TGCAGCGTTGTATCCGGGTATGGCTACACCTTC.

The J gene is TRBJ1-2, the V gene TRBV6-1; D is unresolved. V shed 1 base and J shed 8 bases, with 5 bases lying between them. The CDR3 is 11 amino acids. Germline loops: CDR1 MNHNS, CDR2 SASEGT. Here the CDR3 reads CASSEGTGYTF. The DNA of the CDR3 is TGTGCCAGCAGTGAAGGGACCGGCTACACCTTC.

This clonotype appeared a few times. The J gene is TRBJ2-5, the V gene TRBV21-1. TRBV21-1 is reported as a pseudogene. CDR3 length: 14 amino acids. CDR3 region: CASSKALQRETQYF. The CDR3 DNA sequence: TGTGCCAGCAGCAAAGCTCTCCAAAGAGAGACCCAGTACTTC.

The rearrangement uses TRBV5-5 and TRBJ2-1; D is tentatively TRBD1 or TRBD2 (5 bases each). Germline CDR1 is SGHKS and CDR2 is YYEKEE (reference sequence). The CDR3 has 14 amino acids. The ends were cut back, 3 bases at V and 6 bases at J, with 13 bases in the middle. The CDR3 DNA reads as TGTGCCAGCAGCTGGGACGCCGTAGGCAATGAGCAGTTCTTC. This translates into CASSWDAVGNEQFF.

The chain has TRBV10-3 and TRBJ1-5, with D unclear. Looked up from germline, CDR1 is ENHRY and CDR2 is SYGVKD. Trimming removed 3 bases at V and 5 bases at J, with 8 bases between. The length of the CDR3 is 13 residues. The CDR3 DNA reads TGTGCCATCAGTGAATCCGGGGATCAGCCCCAGCATTTT. Amino acids: CAISESGDQPQHF.

By sample share, this clonotype is large (0.1 to 1%). CDR3 protein: CASSEQAGGFYNEQFF. CDR3 in DNA: TGTGCCAGCAGTGAACAAGCGGGGGGATTCTACAATGAGCAGTTCTTC. The chain employs TRBV2 and TRBJ2-1; the match to TRBD2 covers 9 bases. There are 16 residues in the CDR3. Germline CDR1 SNHLY, CDR2 FYNNEI. With 2 bases clipped from V and 3 bases from J, the junction kept 5 bases outside the gene matches.

This chain connects TRBV6-2 or TRBV6-3 to TRBJ2-1; D not resolved. CDR1 and CDR2 from the germline V gene are MNHEY and SVGEGT. CDR3 size: 12 residues. Trimming took off 6 bases at V and 0 bases at J, with 3 bases between the two ends. CDR3 sequence reads: CASSFSYNEQFF. The CDR3 DNA reads as TGTGCCAGCAGCTTCTCCTACAATGAGCAGTTCTTC.

The CDR3 is CASSLTPANNNEQFF. The CDR3 DNA reads as TGTGCCAGCAGCTTAACTCCGGCTAATAACAATGAGCAGTTCTTC. The chain uses TRBV7-3 and TRBJ2-1, with D hard to call. Trimming pared 0 bases from V and 5 bases from J, leaving 11 bases between. The CDR3 is made up of 15 amino acids. Per germline, CDR1 SGHTA and CDR2 FQGTGA.

The CDR3 spells CASRLNTGSSNYGYTF. As DNA, the CDR3 is TGCGCCAGCAGGTTAAACACAGGGTCTTCTAACTATGGCTACACCTTC. V usage is TRBV5-1 and J usage is TRBJ1-2, with D perhaps matching TRBD1 (6 bases). The CDR3 runs 16 residues. CDR1 and CDR2 (germline): SGHRS, YFSETQ. V lost 5 bases to trimming and J lost 0 bases, with 17 bases between them.

The genes are TRBV20-1 and TRBJ2-2, with a weak D call TRBD1 (5 bases). The CDR3 sequence is 14 residues long. The germline V and J ends were trimmed by 6 bases and 2 bases, with 13 bases remaining between them. From germline, CDR1 is DFQATT and CDR2 SNEGSKA (reference sequence). The CDR3 DNA sequence: TGCAGTGCGTCTAGGGGTCCCAACACCGGGGAGCTGTTTTTT. Translated: CSASRGPNTGELFF.

This clonotype has only a few counts. The rearrangement uses TRBV5-6 and TRBJ1-2, with 8 bases aligning to TRBD1. The CDR3 loop spans 13 amino acids. CDR1 is SGHDT, CDR2 YYEEEE, per germline. V gave up 4 bases and J gave up 4 bases; unmatched junction bases: 3. CDR3 in amino acids: CASSRTGIYGYTF. In DNA, the CDR3 is TGTGCCAGCAGCCGGACAGGGATCTATGGCTACACCTTC.

This chain joins TRBV6-1 and TRBJ1-5, with D perhaps matching TRBD1 (5 bases). Between the trimmed V and J ends, which lost 0 bases and 2 bases, there was a span of 8 bases. Germline loops: CDR1 MNHNS, CDR2 SASEGT. The CDR3 totals 15 residues. The DNA for the CDR3 is TGTGCCAGCAGTGAAGCCGCGGGACGCAATCAGCCCCAGCATTTT. Translated: CASSEAAGRNQPQHF.

This clonotype was counted once. The chain carries TRBV6-2 or TRBV6-3 and TRBJ1-2, with no clear D. Looked up from germline, CDR1 is MNHEY and CDR2 is SVGEGT. The CDR3 length is 13 residues. V lost 2 bases and J lost 0, with 4 bases in between. This CDR3 reads CASSYRPNYGYTF. The DNA of the CDR3 is TGTGCCAGCAGTTACAGGCCTAACTATGGCTACACCTTC.

This chain links TRBV10-3 with TRBJ1-5, with a weak D call TRBD1 (5 bases). This CDR3 region has 13 residues. Deletions cut 4 bases from V and 7 bases from J, with 11 bases between. The germline V gene has CDR1 ENHRY and CDR2 SYGVKD. The CDR3 nucleotides read TGTGCCATCAGTGGGGGGAGTCAACAGCCCCAGCATTTT. It encodes CAISGGSQQPQHF.